This is a list of T cell receptor beta chains from one sample in a study of blood T cell repertoires in COVID-19. Clones were sequenced by immunoSEQ multiplex PCR, and TCRdb holds only the in-frame ones, with some missing. The profile shows some 170,000 clones, 82% of them singletons. The sample consisted of peripheral blood. Receptors originate from a woman aged 70-85 years with acute or convalescent COVID-19. The CDR3 runs from the conserved cysteine through the conserved F or W. The order of the fields is clone size, V gene, CDR3 protein. The size of a clone is reported for some rows only, either as once, few or many, or as a class for expanded clones.

abundance: -; v_gene: TRBV28; CDR3aa: CASRERGQGINSPLHF
abundance: -; v_gene: TRBV5-1; CDR3aa: CASSLVGDVNNSPLHF
abundance: -; v_gene: TRBV28; CDR3aa: CATRGGYTDTQYF
abundance: once; v_gene: TRBV11-2; CDR3aa: CASSLEGGGPPYNEQFF
abundance: -; v_gene: TRBV7-7; CDR3aa: CASSLEAGRHYNEQFF
abundance: -; v_gene: TRBV3-1/TRBV3-2; CDR3aa: CASSQGQGAGEDTEAFF
abundance: -; v_gene: TRBV19; CDR3aa: CASSSGQGGKNEQFF
abundance: -; v_gene: TRBV7-2; CDR3aa: CASSPHPVRDTQYF
abundance: -; v_gene: TRBV5-4; CDR3aa: CASSFEARGQFF
abundance: -; v_gene: TRBV5-1; CDR3aa: CASSLEGGLSEAFF
abundance: -; v_gene: TRBV6-5; CDR3aa: CASSSQGLANEKLFF
abundance: few; v_gene: TRBV19; CDR3aa: CASKRDSNSPLHF
abundance: once; v_gene: TRBV7-9; CDR3aa: CASSRGGEPNYGYTF
abundance: -; v_gene: TRBV14; CDR3aa: CASSPVRQMNTEAFF
abundance: -; v_gene: TRBV6-6; CDR3aa: CASSYSAGERESEAFF
abundance: -; v_gene: TRBV7-3; CDR3aa: CASSLQGQNTEAFF
abundance: -; v_gene: TRBV6-5; CDR3aa: CASRRQGVNEQFF
abundance: -; v_gene: TRBV2; CDR3aa: CASSRQLRNQPQHF
abundance: once; v_gene: TRBV7-2; CDR3aa: CASSVTSGNTDTQYF
abundance: -; v_gene: TRBV6-2/TRBV6-3; CDR3aa: CASSYYGGASDTQYF
abundance: few; v_gene: TRBV5-8; CDR3aa: CASSPGTGSNQPQHF
abundance: -; v_gene: TRBV29-1; CDR3aa: CSVVLAGRYEQYF
abundance: -; v_gene: TRBV30; CDR3aa: CAWSVLQGSSGNTIYF
abundance: -; v_gene: TRBV4-1; CDR3aa: CASSPRVGGGLEQYF